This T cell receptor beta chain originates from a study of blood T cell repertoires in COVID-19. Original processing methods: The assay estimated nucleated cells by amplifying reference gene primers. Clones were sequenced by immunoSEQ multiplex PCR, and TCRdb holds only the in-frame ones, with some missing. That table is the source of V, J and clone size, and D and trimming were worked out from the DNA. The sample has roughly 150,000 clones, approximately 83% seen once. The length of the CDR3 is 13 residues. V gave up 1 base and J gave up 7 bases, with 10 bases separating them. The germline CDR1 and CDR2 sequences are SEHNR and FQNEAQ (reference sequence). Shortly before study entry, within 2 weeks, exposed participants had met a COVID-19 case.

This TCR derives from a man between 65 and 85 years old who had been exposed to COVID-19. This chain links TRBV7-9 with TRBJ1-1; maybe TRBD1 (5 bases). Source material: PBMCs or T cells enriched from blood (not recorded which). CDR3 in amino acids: CASSLVEGFEAFF. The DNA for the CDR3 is TGTGCCAGCAGCTTAGTGGAGGGGTTTGAAGCTTTCTTT.